This T cell receptor (beta chain) was identified in a study of blood T cells in healthy people across ages (dated by TCRdb to the mid-2010s). The study in broad terms: In model experiments, template switching captured roughly one uniquely barcoded TCR beta cDNA molecule for every two T cells. The study measured age-related changes in TCR beta repertoire diversity using deep sequencing normalized with unique cDNA molecular identifiers. Four age groups were formed from the donors: young (average roughly 15 years), middle-aged (approximately 40), aged (roughly 58) and long-lived (about 80). Donors of different ages were randomly distributed across sequencing lanes to avoid experimental bias. Two additional independent replicas of 1 million unique cDNA reads from the same blood draw were analyzed for two donors (one aged 18 to 29 and one aged 80 or older).

The approximately 41 donors, aged about 6 to 95 years, were systemically healthy Caucasian individuals from Russia. Each donor gave 8.5 to 10 milliliters of peripheral blood, collected into EDTA-treated Vacutainer tubes. Ficoll-Paque density-gradient centrifugation was used to isolate PBMCs, with at least 6 million obtained per sample. Total RNA was extracted from PBMCs with Trizol reagent, with at least 5 micrograms obtained per sample. For every donor, flow cytometry on a PBMC aliquot measured the percentage of naive CD45RAhigh/CD27high T cells. Libraries came from 5' RACE. For sequencing, an Illumina HiSeq 2500 was employed. The second PCR ran for about 7 to 11 cycles and used a J-beta primer mix along with a sample-barcoded 5' primer. Each TCR beta cDNA molecule received a unique molecular identifier from a template-switch 5' adaptor carrying 12 random nucleotides. At least 2.5 million CDR3-containing paired-end reads were obtained from each sample. All of the RNA was converted into first-strand cDNA using the Mint cDNA synthesis kit, with a TRBC-specific oligonucleotide serving as the primer. All cDNA was treated with uracil-DNA glycosylase and then went through a first 18-cycle PCR with the universal primers M1SS and BC2_uni_R. The source study handled its data this way. For normalization, 1 million high-quality reads, each with a distinct molecular identifier, were randomly selected from each sample. Reads sharing molecular identifiers were discarded rather than binned into consensus sequences. MiTCR, set to a Q25 quality threshold and the strictest error-elimination algorithm, was used for CDR3 identification, clonotype clustering and error correction. A nonparametric unseen species model using Euler transformation provided a lower-bound estimate of total TCR beta diversity. TCRdb handled the public reads itself, with Q25 trimming in fastp and clone calling in MiXCR, and kept productive beta chains. Each entry is one CDR3 protein sequence, shown with its most common DNA and genes. Here the V and J calls rest on TCRdb's processing, not on the authors' analysis. The sample data list roughly 1.7 million distinct CDR3 sequences, and roughly 30% of these were observed just once. The ten largest clones take up about 11% of the sample.

Overall study outcomes, separate from this receptor: Because the CMV infection status of the donors was unknown, age-related changes in expanded clonotypes may potentially have been confounded. Bulk unsorted PBMC profiling prevented conclusive comparison of naive and antigen-experienced compartments. Estimates of total diversity from one million sequenced T cells were regarded as lower bounds and underestimates. Observed TCR beta diversity correlated strongly with the percentage of naive T cells measured by flow cytometry. Observed TCR beta diversity per million T cells fell roughly linearly with age, and a significant reduction was already apparent by age roughly 40. Compared with the aged group, the long-lived group had more naive CD4+ T cells, fewer expanded clones and increased TCR diversity, suggesting age selection.

Points on this clonotype: The clone's antigen remains unknown. Qualities for individual bases were not recorded, and no much larger clone is one base off.

V sheds 4 bases and J sheds 5 bases, leaving 11 bases between their ends. The CDR3, from cysteine to phenylalanine, totals 13 residues. Just CDR3 DNA is preserved here, 39 bases in frame from base 1. The CDR1 and CDR2 encoded by the germline V gene are SQVTM and ANQGSEA. The TCR comes from a woman in her twenties or thirties in good health. The sequence joins TRBV29-1 to TRBJ1-4; no confident D gene assignment can be made. Sequencing input: blood. The sequenced DNA: TGCAGCGTTGCAACCCCGGCCAATGAAAAACTGTTTTTT. This encodes CSVATPANEKLFF.